A single T cell receptor (beta chain) is shown here with its context. Seattle-derived patients entered the study during active infection and were followed longitudinally. Authors' processing steps: Estimation of nucleated cell counts was performed using reference gene primer amplification. Using immunoSEQ multiplex PCR, the repertoire was profiled, and TCRdb retains in-frame clones only, with some absent. Clone size and the V and J calls come from that table; the DNA yielded D and trimming. The table lists approximately 170,000 clones, around 82% of them singletons, with 6.9% in the top ten. The record originates from a study of blood T cell repertoires in COVID-19. Study-level background: There were acute and convalescent COVID-19 samples, and they came from the United States, Italy and Spain. T cells, B-cell-depleted T cells, or PBMCs provided the cDNA or gDNA that served as material.

Germline V CDR1 and CDR2: KGHSH, LQKENI. The CDR3 consists of 15 residues. V lost 2 bases to trimming and J lost 0 bases, with 7 bases between them. The TCR sequence derives from a man at least 80 years old with COVID-19, enrolled during active disease. Material: peripheral blood. The chain links TRBV18 to TRBJ2-2, with D maybe TRBD1 (5 bases). The chain's CDR3 is CASSPMGPNTGELFF. In DNA form, the CDR3 reads TGTGCCAGCTCACCAATGGGGCCGAACACCGGGGAGCTGTTTTTT. Full variable domain (rest looked up from reference TRBV18 and TRBJ2-2): NAGVMQNPRHLVRRRGQEARLRCSPMKGHSHVYWYRQLPEEGLKFMVYLQKENIIDESGMPKERFSAEFPKEGPSILRIQQVVRGDSAAYFCASSPMGPNTGELFFGEGSRLTVL.